This TCR beta chain was identified during a study of blood T cell repertoires in COVID-19. Across the whole study: Sample material is recorded as cDNA or gDNA derived from T cells, B-cell-depleted T cells, or PBMCs.

CDR3 length: 16 residues. Germline CDR1 is LNHDA and CDR2 is SQIVND (reference sequence). The ends were cut back, 0 bases at V and 5 bases at J, with 11 bases in the middle. Assay used: immunoSEQ multiplex PCR; TCRdb lists only in-frame clones, some missing. This table has around 220,000 clones, about 91% appearing once. Sequenced input: PBMCs or T cells enriched from blood (not recorded which). The TCR comes from a woman between 50 and 59 years old with acute COVID-19. The chain has TRBV19 and TRBJ2-6; tentative D call: TRBD2 (5 bases). CDR3 loop: CASSIEPGIRANVLTF. The DNA of the CDR3 is TGTGCCAGTAGTATAGAGCCGGGGATCAGGGCCAACGTCCTGACTTTC.